The next 29 T cell receptor beta chains were all read from a single sample in a study of T-cell reconstitution after alpha-beta-depleted transplantation in children. TCRbeta library preparation incorporated unique molecular identifiers. TCRdb itself ran the PCR reads through MiXCR, one entry per CDR3 protein. Among fewer than 200,000 distinct CDR3 sequences, less than 8% were seen once, and the ten largest hold approximately 2.9%. Sequencing used PBMCs from the stem cell graft donor, obtained from the stem cell graft. The receptors come from a human donor who donated a stem cell graft to a child with Wiskott-Aldrich syndrome.

The V gene is TRBV7-9, the J gene TRBJ2-5; no reliable D call. The CDR3 loop spans 14 amino acids. Trimming took 5 bases from V and 2 from J, leaving 12 bases between them. Germline CDR1 and CDR2: SEHNR and FQNEAQ (reference sequence). CDR3 in amino acids: CASSTRWSQETQYF. CDR3 in DNA: TGTGCCAGCAGCACCCGGTGGTCGCAAGAGACCCAGTACTTC.

V and J are TRBV6-1 and TRBJ2-6; no definite D call. Germline CDR1 and CDR2: MNHNS and SASEGT. The CDR3 has 15 amino acids. The V and J ends lost 4 bases and 1 base respectively, with 8 bases between them. CDR3 loop: CASSGWGSGANVLTF. In DNA form, the CDR3 reads TGTGCCAGCAGTGGATGGGGTTCTGGGGCCAACGTCCTGACTTTC.

This clonotype was seen at least ten times. V is TRBV5-1 and J is TRBJ2-5, with no clear D. The V gene's germline CDR1 is SGHRS and CDR2 YFSETQ. V dropped 2 bases and J dropped 1 base, with 9 bases sitting between them. The CDR3 covers 14 residues. As DNA, the CDR3 is TGCGCCAGCAGCTTATTGGCATCCCAAGAGACCCAGTACTTC. Translating it yields CASSLLASQETQYF.

There are many counts of this clonotype. CDR3 sequence reads: CASSYLRTANKGTGELFF. The CDR3 region has the DNA TGTGCCAGCAGTTATCTACGGACGGCGAACAAGGGCACCGGGGAGCTGTTTTTT. The genes are TRBV6-5 and TRBJ2-2, with unresolved D. Trimming took 3 bases from V and 4 from J, leaving 21 bases between them. The CDR3 totals 18 residues. The germline gives CDR1 MNHEY, CDR2 SVGAGI.

This clonotype has ten or more counts. The genes are TRBV20-1 and TRBJ1-2, with D hard to call. This CDR3 has 13 residues. V lost 3 bases, J lost 4 bases, and 12 bases lay in between. Per the germline V gene, CDR1 is DFQATT and CDR2 is SNEGSKA (reference sequence). The CDR3 region is CSASHSVGYGYTF. The CDR3 coding sequence is TGCAGTGCTAGCCACTCTGTGGGCTATGGCTACACCTTC.

This clonotype was detected a few times. The chain combines TRBV2 with TRBJ1-5; 9 bases are a match to TRBD1. Unmatched junction bases numbered 7, after V lost 4 bases and J lost 3 bases. The V gene's germline CDR1 is SNHLY and CDR2 FYNNEI. The CDR3 loop spans 16 amino acids. The CDR3 reads CASSATGGEHNQPQHF. The CDR3 region has the DNA TGTGCCAGCAGTGCCACAGGGGGCGAGCACAATCAGCCCCAGCATTTT.

The rearrangement uses TRBV20-1 and TRBJ2-1, with a weak D call TRBD1 (6 bases). V was cut by 5 bases and J by 0 bases, with 17 bases left in between. The CDR3 covers 16 residues. In germline, CDR1 is DFQATT, CDR2 SNEGSKA (reference sequence). The CDR3 is CSAATGTQSSYNEQFF. The CDR3 DNA follows: TGCAGTGCTGCCACCGGGACACAGAGCTCCTACAATGAGCAGTTCTTC.

This clonotype was found a few times. V gene TRBV5-4 combines with J gene TRBJ2-7; TRBD2 matches at 15 bases. V trimming: 4 bases; J trimming: 4 bases; junction bases outside the gene matches: 6. The germline CDR1 and CDR2 sequences are SGHNT and YYREEE (reference sequence). This CDR3 comprises 16 residues. CDR3 nucleotides: TGTGCCAGCAGCCACGGACTAGCGGGAGGGGAATACGAGCAGTACTTC. It specifies CASSHGLAGGEYEQYF.

This clonotype has a count of ten or more. The chain has TRBV6-5 and TRBJ1-4, with D possibly matching TRBD1 (5 bases). With 6 bases removed from V and 6 bases from J, the gap between germline ends came to 14 bases. This CDR3 comprises 14 residues. The germline V gene has CDR1 MNHEY and CDR2 SVGAGI. CDR3 protein: CASRPRQGDEKLFF. CDR3 DNA: TGTGCCAGCAGGCCTCGGCAGGGCGATGAAAAACTGTTTTTT.

This clonotype was observed a handful of times. The CDR3 coding sequence is TGCGCCAGCAGCCCCCCAGGGTCCCCCCTCTTCTACGAGCAGTACTTC. Translated, it gives CASSPPGSPLFYEQYF. The rearrangement joins TRBV4-1 to TRBJ2-7; possibly TRBD1 for D (5 bases). This CDR3 spans 16 amino acids. The germline CDR1 and CDR2 sequences are MGHRA and YSYEKL. V was cut by 4 bases and J by 3 bases, with 19 bases left in between.

V and J are TRBV3-1 and TRBJ1-1; no clear D gene. The CDR3 spans 12 residues. CDR1 is LGHDT and CDR2 is YNNKEL in the germline V gene (reference sequence). The germline V and J ends were trimmed by 6 bases and 1 base, with 6 bases remaining between them. The CDR3 DNA sequence: TGTGCCAGCAGTACAAAGAACACTGAAGCTTTCTTT. Protein product: CASSTKNTEAFF.

This clonotype was observed at least ten times. V is TRBV7-2 and J is TRBJ1-1; D is unresolved. CDR1 is SGHTA and CDR2 is FQGNSA in the germline V gene. V shed 4 bases and J shed 0 bases, with 12 bases lying between them. The CDR3 spans 15 residues. DNA for the CDR3: TGTGCCAGCAGCTCAAAGGTCCCCATGAACACTGAAGCTTTCTTT. This encodes CASSSKVPMNTEAFF.

This clonotype was recorded many times. The chain uses TRBV11-2 and TRBJ2-5; D call uncertain. Germline lookup yields CDR1 SGHAT and CDR2 FQNNGV. The CDR3 sequence is 14 residues long. Trimming pared 2 bases from V and 5 bases from J, leaving 12 bases between. CDR3 DNA: TGTGCCAGCAGCTTACCCACGGCTGGGGAGACCCAGTACTTC. It is translated as CASSLPTAGETQYF.

This rearrangement joins TRBV7-9 to TRBJ1-4; D is unresolved. The CDR3 is 13 residues long. V gave up 1 base and J gave up 11 bases, with 11 bases separating them. Germline CDR1 SEHNR, CDR2 FQNEAQ (reference sequence). CDR3 bases: TGTGCCAGCAGCTTAGATACAGTTCGTAAACTGTTTTTT. Translation gives CASSLDTVRKLFF.

This clonotype has only a few counts. The rearrangement links TRBV12-3 or TRBV12-4 to TRBJ2-3; 8 nucleotides agree with TRBD1. The junction had 8 bases not matched to a gene; V was cut back by 7 bases and J by 2 bases. This CDR3 spans 15 amino acids. The CDR3 DNA reads TGTGCCAGCACTCCTACAGGGGGAGACACAGATACGCAGTATTTT. It specifies CASTPTGGDTDTQYF.

The chain carries TRBV18 and TRBJ2-5, with no clear D. The CDR3 contains 14 residues. Per germline, CDR1 KGHSH and CDR2 LQKENI. V lost 6 bases, J lost 3 bases, and 14 bases lay in between. The CDR3 here is CASSGWGFKETQYF. The CDR3 DNA is TGTGCCAGCTCTGGTTGGGGTTTTAAAGAGACCCAGTACTTC.

Ten or more counts support this clonotype. V and J are TRBV20-1 and TRBJ1-2; D unresolved. The V end lost 1 base, the J end lost 8 bases, and 14 bases lay between the germline ends. The CDR3 runs 13 residues. The germline V gene encodes CDR1 DFQATT and CDR2 SNEGSKA (reference sequence). DNA for the CDR3: TGCAGTGCTAGAGCGACCGAATCCCAGGGCTACACCTTC. Its translation: CSARATESQGYTF.

In its sample, this clonotype was seen many times. The gene calls are TRBV6-5 and TRBJ1-5, with 8 bases lining up with TRBD1. With V trimmed by 5 bases and J by 11 bases, 5 bases remained unmatched. CDR1 and CDR2 from the germline V gene are MNHEY and SVGAGI. The CDR3 covers 12 residues. CDR3 loop: CASSRTGGAQHF. The CDR3 DNA is TGTGCCAGCAGTAGAACAGGGGGAGCCCAGCATTTT.

There are many counts of this clonotype. The rearrangement links TRBV6-5 to TRBJ2-2; a weak D match, TRBD1 (7 bases). Per the germline V gene, CDR1 is MNHEY and CDR2 is SVGAGI. CDR3 size: 15 residues. The V and J ends lost 2 bases and 6 bases respectively, with 13 bases between them. CDR3 in amino acids: CASSYTGDSAGELFF. CDR3 coding DNA: TGTGCCAGCAGTTACACGGGGGACAGCGCCGGGGAGCTGTTTTTT.

The rearrangement joins TRBV29-1 to TRBJ2-1; tentatively, D is TRBD1 (7 bases). V was cut by 1 base and J by 3 bases, with 16 bases left in between. Germline values: CDR1 SQVTM, CDR2 ANQGSEA. CDR3 length equals 16 residues. This CDR3 reads CSVEASTGRNYNEQFF. In nucleotides, the CDR3 is TGCAGCGTTGAAGCCTCGACAGGGAGGAACTACAATGAGCAGTTCTTC.

This clonotype was seen ten or more times. V is TRBV24-1 and J is TRBJ2-7, with TRBD1 as a possible D gene (5 bases). The V gene lost 2 bases and the J gene lost 3 bases, with 13 bases spanning the gap. The CDR3 totals 15 residues. The germline V gene encodes CDR1 KGHDR and CDR2 SFDVKD. CDR3 nucleotide sequence: TGTGCCACCAGTGATTCCGCTAAGGGGAACTACGAGCAGTACTTC. Protein product: CATSDSAKGNYEQYF.

This clonotype was found many times. V is TRBV20-1 and J is TRBJ2-1; possible D gene TRBD1, 5 bases. Germline assignment: CDR1 DFQATT and CDR2 SNEGSKA (reference sequence). With 1 base removed from V and 9 bases from J, the gap between germline ends came to 7 bases. The CDR3 runs 11 residues. The CDR3 DNA sequence: TGCAGTGCTAGAGGGGGCACTGAGCAGTTCTTC. Protein sequence: CSARGGTEQFF.

As concerns this clonotype: Just one base apart from a much larger clone, this may be a read error. The chain combines TRBV28 with TRBJ1-1; no reliable D call. V lost 3 bases and J lost 4, with 12 bases in between. The CDR3 runs 14 residues. Germline values: CDR1 MDHEN, CDR2 SYDVKM. CDR3 coding DNA: TGTGCCAGCAGTTTTGAACGGCTGAGCACTGAAGCTTTCTTT. Its translation: CASSFERLSTEAFF.

Comment on this clonotype: A junction boundary mismatches the germline segment, possibly from a read error. This chain joins TRBV7-8 and TRBJ2-6; a possible D gene is TRBD1 (6 bases). The CDR3 sequence is 17 residues long. CDR1 SGHVS and CDR2 FQNEAQ come from the germline V gene. CDR3 loop: CASSGRGRLSGANVLTF. CDR3 DNA: TGTGCCAGCAGCGGCAGGGGACGGCTCTCTGGGGCCAATGTCCTGACTTTC.

This clonotype was counted many times. The chain employs TRBV12-3 or TRBV12-4 and TRBJ2-5, with 10 bases lining up with TRBD1. Trimming cost V 7 bases and J 2 bases; bases outside gene matches: 4. The CDR3 covers 14 residues. CDR3 loop: CASTPGQGQETQYF. The CDR3 DNA follows: TGTGCCAGCACCCCGGGACAGGGGCAAGAGACCCAGTACTTC.

This clonotype was counted a few times. The rearrangement links TRBV6-1 to TRBJ2-5; 11 bases align to TRBD1. CDR3 size: 15 residues. Trimming removed 6 bases from V and 5 bases from J; junction bases left unmatched: 8. CDR1 is MNHNS, CDR2 SASEGT, per germline. CDR3 region: CASRPLDRGRETQYF. In DNA, the CDR3 is TGTGCCAGCAGACCCCTGGACAGGGGGCGGGAGACCCAGTACTTC.

The chain employs TRBV24-1 and TRBJ2-5, with 7 bases identical to TRBD2. CDR1 is KGHDR, CDR2 SFDVKD, per germline. The CDR3 totals 13 residues. The V gene end was trimmed by 7 bases and the J gene end by 2 bases; junction bases not matched to a gene: 3. The CDR3 DNA is TGTGCCACCAGGGTGGGGGGGCAAGAGACCCAGTACTTC. It translates to CATRVGGQETQYF.

In this sample, this clonotype turned up many times. J is TRBJ2-3 and V is TRBV4-3, with D maybe TRBD1 (6 bases). Germline CDR1 LGHNA, CDR2 YSLEER. V was trimmed by 0 bases and J by 6 bases, leaving 7 bases between them. The CDR3 contains 13 residues. Written as DNA, the CDR3 is TGCGCCAGCAGCCAAGATCAGGGGGATACGCAGTATTTT. Translation gives CASSQDQGDTQYF.

This clonotype was detected many times. The chain carries TRBV7-4 and TRBJ2-2; D gene uncertain. Germline CDR1 is SGHVT and CDR2 is SQSDAQ. V was trimmed by 4 bases and J by 1 base, leaving 7 bases between them. This CDR3 has 14 residues. The CDR3 region is CASSSGENTGELFF. Written as DNA, the CDR3 is TGTGCCAGCAGCTCGGGCGAGAACACCGGGGAGCTGTTTTTT.